These 18 T cell receptor beta chains were all obtained from the same sample, sequenced in a study of T cell responses to AZD1222 COVID-19 vaccine. Assay: immunoSEQ multiplex PCR; the TCRdb copy retains only in-frame clones and omits some. The sample carries 95,000 to 150,000 clones, about nine tenths recorded once. This specimen was peripheral blood, taken on day 0 of AZD1222 vaccination. These receptors originate from an adult in good health.

This chain links TRBV11-2 with TRBJ2-1, with D perhaps matching TRBD2 (7 bases). The germline V gene has CDR1 SGHAT and CDR2 FQNNGV. V gave up 10 bases and J gave up 7 bases, with 14 bases separating them. The CDR3 extends over 12 amino acids. Here the CDR3 reads CATRGAGNEQFF. DNA of the CDR3: TGTGCCACCCGGGGGGCTGGGAATGAGCAGTTCTTC.

The chain has TRBV2 and TRBJ1-5; the match to TRBD1 covers 7 bases. V trimming: 0 bases; J trimming: 7 bases; junction bases outside the gene matches: 6. Germline V gives CDR1 SNHLY, CDR2 FYNNEI. CDR3 size: 15 residues. For the CDR3, the DNA is TGTGCCAGCAGTGAAGCGTTGAGGGGGCGACAGCCCCAGCATTTT. Encoded protein: CASSEALRGRQPQHF.

This clone was counted once. The chain combines TRBV18 with TRBJ1-2; D gene unclear. CDR3 size: 13 residues. The germline V gene encodes CDR1 KGHSH and CDR2 LQKENI. Deletions cut 4 bases from V and 5 bases from J, with 11 bases between. DNA for the CDR3: TGTGCCAGCTCACAGGACGGCACATATGGCTACACCTTC. It translates to CASSQDGTYGYTF.

The rearrangement links TRBV25-1 to TRBJ1-1, with no clear D. The CDR3 totals 14 residues. The V and J ends lost 1 base and 4 bases respectively, with 10 bases between them. Germline CDR1 and CDR2: MGHDK and SYGVNS. CDR3 residues: CASSELGRFTEAFF. The CDR3 bases are TGTGCCAGCAGTGAATTAGGTAGATTCACTGAAGCTTTCTTT.

This clone was recorded once. This chain uses TRBV6-6 with TRBJ2-4; D possibly corresponds to TRBD1 (5 bases). Trimming cost V 5 bases and J 9 bases, with 8 bases left between them. This CDR3 is built from 11 residues. CDR1 and CDR2 from the germline V gene are MNHNY and SVGAGI (reference sequence). The CDR3 protein is CASSLGAIQYF. DNA for the CDR3: TGTGCCAGCAGTCTAGGGGCCATTCAGTACTTC.

This clone has more than one count but fewer than ten. The chain is built from TRBV14 and TRBJ2-1; D is unresolved. V gave up 1 base and J gave up 7 bases, with 11 bases separating them. In germline, CDR1 is SGHDN, CDR2 FVKESK. This CDR3 contains 14 residues. Here the CDR3 DNA reads TGTGCCAGCAGCCAAGCCGGCAGGTGGAATGAGCAGTTCTTC. It codes for CASSQAGRWNEQFF.

This clone showed up just once. This sequence joins TRBV6-5 and TRBJ1-2, with D unclear. The CDR3 covers 14 residues. The germline V and J ends were trimmed by 5 bases and 0 bases, with 10 bases remaining between them. CDR1 and CDR2 (germline): MNHEY, SVGAGI. The CDR3 DNA reads as TGTGCCAGCAGTAATCCCGGGACTAACTATGGCTACACCTTC. It codes for CASSNPGTNYGYTF.

This clone was counted a few times. V usage is TRBV6-5 and J usage is TRBJ1-1, with a possible D match to TRBD1 (6 bases). Trimming left V 2 bases short and J 5 bases short, with 15 bases between. CDR1 MNHEY and CDR2 SVGAGI come from the germline V gene. The CDR3 spans 15 residues. For the CDR3, the DNA is TGTGCCAGCAGTTACCTCCGCACAGGGCGGACTGAAGCTTTCTTT. As protein: CASSYLRTGRTEAFF.

The rearrangement links TRBV21-1 to TRBJ1-5; TRBD1, as called in the table, went unchecked against the DNA. TRBV21-1 represents a pseudogene. The CDR3 length is 19 residues. For the CDR3, the DNA is TGTGCCAGCAGCCGTGGGGGACAGCACCGAGGGTATAGCAATCAGCCCCAGCATTTT. Encoded protein: CASSRGGQHRGYSNQPQHF.

The chain joins TRBV6-5 to TRBJ1-1; D unresolved. The CDR3 spans 13 residues. Germline CDR1 and CDR2: MNHEY and SVGAGI. With 4 bases removed from V and 5 bases from J, the gap between germline ends came to 11 bases. The CDR3 region has the DNA TGTGCCAGCAGTTTTTCAATGGGGACTGAAGCTTTCTTT. This sequence encodes CASSFSMGTEAFF.

V usage is TRBV27 and J usage is TRBJ1-6; tentative D call: TRBD1 (6 bases). CDR3 length equals 15 residues. CDR1 is MNHEY, CDR2 SMNVEV, per germline (reference sequence). V was cut by 4 bases and J by 7 bases, with 14 bases left in between. Here the CDR3 reads CASSYLGAENSPLHF. The CDR3 nucleotides read TGTGCCAGCAGTTATCTGGGGGCAGAAAATTCACCCCTCCACTTT.

CDR3 nucleotides: TGTGCCAGCAGTTCCCCTGATCGTGGAATCGCCCTCCACTTT. As protein: CASSSPDRGIALHF. This chain links TRBV6-5 with TRBJ1-6, with no clear D. Germline V gives CDR1 MNHEY, CDR2 SVGAGI. Trimming took 4 bases from V and 14 from J, leaving 18 bases between them. This CDR3 contains 14 residues.

This clone is a singleton in its sample. The chain carries TRBV10-1 and TRBJ1-1; D is perhaps TRBD1 (6 bases). The CDR3 consists of 13 residues. Trimming shortened V by 8 bases and J by 5 bases, and 15 bases separated the two germline ends. CDR1 and CDR2 from the germline V gene are WNHNN and SYGVQD (reference sequence). As DNA, the CDR3 is TGCGCCAGCGGCACAGGGACCGCTACTGAAGCTTTCTTT. Its translation: CASGTGTATEAFF.

The V and J genes are TRBV19 and TRBJ1-5; D may be TRBD1 (6 bases). There are 15 residues in the CDR3. Trimming cost V 5 bases and J 2 bases, with 13 bases left between them. Germline CDR1 LNHDA, CDR2 SQIVND (reference sequence). The CDR3 DNA is TGTGCCAGTAGTGAAACAGGGTTGGGCAATCAGCCCCAGCATTTT. Translating it yields CASSETGLGNQPQHF.

This clone has just a few counts. The V call is TRBV7-9, the J call TRBJ1-4; TRBD1 matches 9 bases. V dropped 4 bases and J dropped 5; count of bases not matched to a gene: 5. Per germline, CDR1 SEHNR and CDR2 FQNEAQ (reference sequence). CDR3 length: 15 amino acids. CDR3 in amino acids: CASSSGQGYNEKLFF. The CDR3 nucleotides read TGTGCCAGCAGCTCCGGACAGGGGTACAATGAAAAACTGTTTTTT.

This clone was picked up one time. This rearrangement joins TRBV7-3 to TRBJ2-1, with D possibly being TRBD2 (7 bases). Germline-derived CDR1 and CDR2 are SGHTA and FQGTGA. V lost 1 base and J 5 bases, leaving 21 bases between the germline ends. This CDR3 contains 18 residues. CDR3 bases: TGTGCCAGCAGCTTAAACCCCCAGGGAGGGACACAGAACAATGAGCAGTTCTTC. Protein: CASSLNPQGGTQNNEQFF.

V gene TRBV6-5 combines with J gene TRBJ1-1; 7 bases map to TRBD1. The CDR3 spans 11 residues. Germline V gene data show CDR1 as MNHEY and CDR2 as SVGAGI. V shed 5 bases and J 6 bases; nucleotides not matched to a gene: 0. The CDR3 loop reads CASSQGAEAFF. Here the CDR3 DNA reads TGTGCCAGCAGTCAGGGGGCTGAAGCTTTCTTT.

The rearrangement uses TRBV7-9 and TRBJ1-2; D is uncertain. From germline, CDR1 is SEHNR and CDR2 FQNEAQ (reference sequence). The CDR3 covers 15 residues. Trimming removed 5 bases from V and 3 bases from J, with 16 bases in between. The CDR3 DNA reads TGTGCCAGCAGCAGTGAAACCGGACGGCACTATGGCTACACCTTC. As protein: CASSSETGRHYGYTF.